One and the same sample provided the 18 T cell receptor beta chains below, sequenced in a study of T cell repertoires in cytomegalovirus infection. TCRdb reprocessed the reads with MiXCR, giving one entry per CDR3 protein. Among tens of thousands of distinct CDR3 sequences listed, 15% to 25% were seen once. What these receptors recognize is not known. Sequencing used CD8+ T cells from cultured PBMCs, obtained from culture after CMV antigen stimulation. These receptors were taken from a human donor in good health (CMV status not recorded). Some clones in this sample may be carry-over from other donors' samples.

This clonotype was observed a few times. The CDR3 region has the DNA TGTGCCAGCAGTTACTCGAGGGGACGGGCCGAGACCCAGTACTTC. It translates to CASSYSRGRAETQYF. The chain carries TRBV6-5 and TRBJ2-5; D tentatively fits TRBD1 or TRBD2 (5 bases each). CDR1 and CDR2 (germline): MNHEY, SVGAGI. V lost 0 bases, J lost 5 bases, and 13 bases lay in between. The CDR3 consists of 15 residues.

In its sample, this clonotype was seen a few times. The genes are TRBV6-6 and TRBJ2-7; D ambiguous. CDR3 size: 14 residues. Germline-derived CDR1 and CDR2 are MNHNY and SVGAGI (reference sequence). The V end lost 6 bases, the J end lost 0 bases, and 12 bases lay between the germline ends. CDR3 nucleotide sequence: TGTGCCAGCAGAATGGCATTATCCTCCTACGAGCAGTACTTC. Its protein product is CASRMALSSYEQYF.

This clonotype was counted only a few times. V gene TRBV27 combines with J gene TRBJ1-6; D may be TRBD1 (5 bases). Germline assignment: CDR1 MNHEY and CDR2 SMNVEV (reference sequence). The V end was cut by 4 bases, the J end by 6 bases, with 13 bases between. The CDR3 has 15 amino acids. The CDR3 bases are TGTGCCAGCAGTTATTCCCCGGGGCTTAATTCACCCCTCCACTTT. This gives the protein CASSYSPGLNSPLHF.

The sample holds a few counts of this clonotype. The chain links TRBV7-9 to TRBJ1-1; 7 positions agree with TRBD1. V dropped 5 bases and J dropped 8; count of bases not matched to a gene: 17. CDR1 and CDR2 from the germline V gene are SEHNR and FQNEAQ (reference sequence). CDR3 length: 16 residues. CDR3 region: CASSPGRGPKPLEAFF. The CDR3 DNA sequence: TGTGCCAGCAGCCCCGGGAGGGGGCCCAAACCGCTAGAAGCTTTCTTT.

The chain combines TRBV4-3 with TRBJ2-3, with D maybe TRBD2 (6 bases). The CDR3 spans 18 residues. CDR1 and CDR2 (germline): LGHNA, YSLEER. V dropped 1 base and J dropped 1 base, with 18 bases sitting between them. The CDR3 DNA follows: TGCGCCAGCAGCCAAGCCTGGGGGGTAGCGATGGGCACAGATACGCAGTATTTT. Amino acid sequence: CASSQAWGVAMGTDTQYF.

This clonotype was seen more than once but under ten times. This chain uses TRBV6-2 or TRBV6-3 with TRBJ2-7; TRBD2 aligns across 16 bases. Germline V lookup: CDR1 MNHEY, CDR2 SVGEGT. V lost 0 bases to trimming and J lost 5 bases; unmatched junction nucleotides: 22. This CDR3 is 23 amino acids long. The CDR3 nucleotides read TGTGCCAGCAGTTACTCCGCCTGGGAAAGGCAGGGACTAGCGGGAGGGCCTTACGACGAGCAGTACTTC. As protein: CASSYSAWERQGLAGGPYDEQYF.

This clonotype was seen more than once but under ten times. This chain joins TRBV19 and TRBJ1-1; D is unclear. The CDR3 is made up of 14 amino acids. Germline V lookup: CDR1 LNHDA, CDR2 SQIVND (reference sequence). Trimming left V 6 bases short and J 0 bases short, with 11 bases between. The CDR3 is CASSWVSMNTEAFF. For the CDR3, the DNA is TGTGCCAGTAGCTGGGTTTCCATGAACACTGAAGCTTTCTTT.

This clonotype was seen more than once but under ten times. V and J are TRBV7-6 and TRBJ2-5; 11 bases fit TRBD2. V lost 6 bases, J lost 5 bases, and 11 bases stayed unmatched. This CDR3 is built from 16 residues. Germline CDR1 is SGHVS and CDR2 is FNYEAQ. In DNA, the CDR3 is TGTGCCAGCAGGCCTCTAGCGGGGGGCTCCAGGGAGACCCAGTACTTC. Amino acid sequence: CASRPLAGGSRETQYF.

V gene TRBV7-6 combines with J gene TRBJ1-5; D remains ambiguous. CDR3 length: 12 amino acids. The V gene lost 5 bases and the J gene lost 7 bases, with 9 bases spanning the gap. Germline V CDR1 and CDR2: SGHVS, FNYEAQ. The CDR3: CASSAGLQPQHF. The CDR3 region has the DNA TGTGCCAGCAGCGCCGGTCTGCAGCCCCAGCATTTT.

This clonotype has only a few counts. The chain has TRBV11-2 and TRBJ2-7, with 7 bases fitting TRBD1. This CDR3 is 15 amino acids long. V gave up 1 base and J gave up 2 bases; unmatched junction bases: 5. CDR1 SGHAT and CDR2 FQNNGV come from the germline V gene. The CDR3 DNA reads TGTGCCAGCAGCTTAGGGGAAAGGGGGCCCTACGAGCAGTACTTC. Translation gives CASSLGERGPYEQYF.

This chain connects TRBV27 to TRBJ1-2; a weak D match, TRBD1 (5 bases). V was cut by 5 bases and J by 3 bases, with 22 bases left in between. Germline V gives CDR1 MNHEY, CDR2 SMNVEV (reference sequence). This CDR3 contains 17 residues. CDR3 loop: CASSPSTAPTPYYGYTF. CDR3 nucleotides: TGTGCCAGCAGTCCGTCGACAGCGCCCACGCCCTACTATGGCTACACCTTC.

This clonotype was detected only a few times. This chain links TRBV7-9 with TRBJ2-1; 10 nucleotides line up with TRBD2. Per germline, CDR1 SEHNR and CDR2 FQNEAQ (reference sequence). Unmatched junction bases numbered 7, after V lost 5 bases and J lost 9 bases. The CDR3 has 14 amino acids. Here the CDR3 DNA reads TGTGCCAGCAGCCCCAGCGGGAGGGGGATTGAGCAGTTCTTC. This codes for CASSPSGRGIEQFF.

This clonotype was counted at least ten times. This chain uses TRBV4-3 with TRBJ2-7; D call uncertain. The CDR3 is made up of 12 amino acids. Trimming removed 0 bases from V and 4 bases from J, with 4 bases in between. Germline V gene lookup returns CDR1 LGHNA and CDR2 YSLEER. CDR3 region: CASSQDGYEQYF. The CDR3 DNA reads as TGCGCCAGCAGCCAAGATGGGTACGAGCAGTACTTC.

By sample share, this clonotype is large. The V gene is TRBV7-9, the J gene TRBJ2-7; TRBD1 might be the D (5 bases). CDR1 and CDR2 (germline): SEHNR, FQNEAQ (reference sequence). The CDR3 loop spans 14 amino acids. The germline V and J ends were trimmed by 1 base and 4 bases, with 11 bases remaining between them. The CDR3 spells CASSLGRVPYEQYF. The CDR3 nucleotides read TGTGCCAGCAGCTTAGGCAGGGTTCCGTACGAGCAGTACTTC.

This clonotype was seen a few times. The chain is built from TRBV15 and TRBJ1-1, with unresolved D. This CDR3 comprises 13 residues. From germline, CDR1 is LNHNV and CDR2 YYDKDF (reference sequence). V lost 3 bases and J 4 bases, leaving 9 bases between the germline ends. The CDR3 loop is CATSSPPGTEAFF. DNA for the CDR3: TGTGCCACCAGCAGCCCCCCTGGCACTGAAGCTTTCTTT.

V usage is TRBV7-6 and J usage is TRBJ2-7; D might be TRBD2 (6 bases). The germline V gene has CDR1 SGHVS and CDR2 FNYEAQ. Between the trimmed V and J ends, which lost 2 bases and 0 bases, there was a span of 11 bases. The CDR3 extends over 15 amino acids. The CDR3: CASSLYVGSSYEQYF. The DNA of the CDR3 is TGTGCCAGCAGCTTATACGTCGGGAGCTCCTACGAGCAGTACTTC. The full variable domain, in which reference TRBV7-6 and TRBJ2-7 provide the parts outside the CDR3, is GAGVSQSPRYKVTKRGQDVALRCDPISGHVSLYWYRQALGQGPEFLTYFNYEAQQDKSGLPNDRFSAERPEGSISTLTIQRTEQRDSAMYRCASSLYVGSSYEQYFGPGTRLTVT.

This clonotype turned up a few times. This chain connects TRBV7-2 to TRBJ1-5, with D perhaps TRBD1 (5 bases). The germline CDR1 and CDR2 sequences are SGHTA and FQGNSA. Trimming removed 5 bases from V and 8 bases from J, with 22 bases in between. The CDR3 has 16 residues. CDR3: CASSPSSGTLGEPQHF. CDR3 DNA: TGTGCCAGCAGCCCGAGCAGTGGGACCCTAGGGGAGCCCCAGCATTTT.

The chain couples TRBV7-2 to TRBJ1-6; D remains unclear. This CDR3 is built from 16 residues. The V and J ends lost 2 bases and 5 bases respectively, with 13 bases between them. Germline CDR1 is SGHTA and CDR2 is FQGNSA. CDR3 amino acids: CASSLRETVNNSPLHF. The CDR3 region has the DNA TGTGCCAGCAGCTTACGGGAGACGGTGAATAATTCACCCCTCCACTTT.